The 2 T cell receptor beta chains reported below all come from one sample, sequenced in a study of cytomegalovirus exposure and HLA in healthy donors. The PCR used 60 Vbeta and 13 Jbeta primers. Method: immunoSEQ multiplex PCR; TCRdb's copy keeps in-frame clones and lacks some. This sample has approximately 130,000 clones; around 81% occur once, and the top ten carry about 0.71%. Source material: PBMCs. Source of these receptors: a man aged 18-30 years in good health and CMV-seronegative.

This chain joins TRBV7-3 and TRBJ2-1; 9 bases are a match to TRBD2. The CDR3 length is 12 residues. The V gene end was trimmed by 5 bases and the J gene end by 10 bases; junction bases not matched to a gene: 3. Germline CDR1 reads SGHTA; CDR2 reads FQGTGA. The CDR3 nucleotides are TGTGCCAGCAGCATTAGCGGGGGAGAGCAGTTCTTC. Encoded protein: CASSISGGEQFF.

The CDR3 spells CATSEVERGSYEQFF. The CDR3 DNA is TGTGCCACCAGCGAAGTAGAGCGGGGGTCGTATGAGCAGTTCTTC. V gene TRBV15 combines with J gene TRBJ2-1, with 8 bases aligning to TRBD2. The CDR3 length is 15 residues. V dropped 5 bases and J dropped 8; count of bases not matched to a gene: 11. Germline CDR1 LNHNV, CDR2 YYDKDF (reference sequence).